The 2 T cell receptor beta chains below were found in one sample sequenced in a study of Ad26.COV2.S vaccination and SARS-CoV-2 variants. The treatment denotes: some 20 received Ad26.COV2.S at low or high dose, single or two shots; about five received placebo; per-sample allocation not given. Day 63 following the first vaccine or placebo injection was when the samples were taken. The protocol was immunoSEQ multiplex PCR, while the TCRdb copy is restricted to in-frame clones and leaves out a portion. The repertoire includes hundreds of thousands of clones, approximately 87% of them detected once, and about 3.1% sits in the top ten. The material sequenced was peripheral blood, taken in a trial of Ad26.COV2.S vaccine versus placebo. These receptors were obtained from a person between 18 and 65 years old who received the Ad26.COV2.S COVID-19 vaccine or a placebo.

The V and J genes are TRBV4-1 and TRBJ2-7; 8 bases fit TRBD2. Germline V CDR1 and CDR2: MGHRA, YSYEKL. CDR3 size: 14 residues. The ends lost 3 bases at V and 5 bases at J; junction bases unmatched: 6. The CDR3 reads CASSHPGRADEQYF. Written as DNA, the CDR3 is TGCGCCAGCAGCCACCCCGGGAGGGCCGACGAGCAGTACTTC.

This clone was observed a single time. This sequence joins TRBV5-6 and TRBJ1-3; 8 bases are shared with TRBD1. Germline V CDR1 and CDR2: SGHDT, YYEEEE. V dropped 3 bases and J dropped 4; count of bases not matched to a gene: 0. The CDR3 runs 13 residues. CDR3 DNA: TGTGCCAGCAGCTGGGACAGGGGAAACACCATATATTTT. Translated, it gives CASSWDRGNTIYF.